Listed below are T cell receptor beta chains from one sample, sequenced in a study of OX40 agonist ivuxolimab in advanced cancers. Only in-frame clones appear in the TCRdb table, and some are missing; sequencing was by immunoSEQ multiplex PCR. The top ten hold 22% of the sample, which has 40,000 or so clones, approximately 90% seen once. Sequencing was performed on CD4+ or CD8+ T cells sorted from blood, taken in a trial of the OX40 agonist ivuxolimab. The receptor source for this set is an adult with an advanced solid tumor such as melanoma, head and neck, liver or kidney cancer. Both conserved end residues are part of each CDR3. The D gene is left open where the match is weak. Size is stated for part of the rows, as once, few or many counts, or as a class when the clone is expanded.

v_gene: TRBV6-6
d_gene: NA
abundance: once
j_gene: TRBJ2-1
CDR3nt: TGTGCCAGCAGTTACATGAGCGAGGGCAATGAGCAGTTCTTC
CDR3aa: CASSYMSEGNEQFF

v_gene: TRBV28
d_gene: NA
abundance: NA
j_gene: TRBJ2-1
CDR3nt: TGTGCCAGCAGTTTCTCGGAGGGCTCTTTTGGTTCCTACAATGAGCAGTTCTTC
CDR3aa: CASSFSEGSFGSYNEQFF

v_gene: TRBV30
d_gene: NA
abundance: few
j_gene: TRBJ1-1
CDR3nt: TGTGCCTGGGGGGCAATGAACACTGAAGCTTTCTTT
CDR3aa: CAWGAMNTEAFF

v_gene: TRBV9
d_gene: NA
abundance: NA
j_gene: TRBJ1-1
CDR3nt: TGTGCCAGCAGCGTAGGGAACAGGGCGTGGGATGAAGCTTTCTTT
CDR3aa: CASSVGNRAWDEAFF

v_gene: TRBV27
d_gene: NA
abundance: NA
j_gene: TRBJ1-6
CDR3nt: TGTGCCAGCAGACTACAGGGCTCCTATAATTCACCCCTCCACTTT
CDR3aa: CASRLQGSYNSPLHF

v_gene: TRBV4-1
d_gene: TRBD1
abundance: NA
j_gene: TRBJ2-7
CDR3nt: TGCGCCAGCAGCCAAGTCCCGGGACAGGGGACAAGGTCCTACGAGCAGTACTTC
CDR3aa: CASSQVPGQGTRSYEQYF

v_gene: TRBV19
d_gene: NA
abundance: NA
j_gene: TRBJ2-3
CDR3nt: TGTGCCAGTAGTTCGGTCACAGATACGCAGTATTTT
CDR3aa: CASSSVTDTQYF

v_gene: TRBV2
d_gene: TRBD2
abundance: NA
j_gene: TRBJ2-3
CDR3nt: TGTGCTACCGACCTCGGTAGCGGGATCACAGATACGCAGTATTTT
CDR3aa: CATDLGSGITDTQYF

v_gene: TRBV7-9
d_gene: NA
abundance: NA
j_gene: TRBJ2-3
CDR3nt: TGTGCCAGCAGCTTCACTAGGAAGTCGGATACGCAGTATTTT
CDR3aa: CASSFTRKSDTQYF

v_gene: TRBV12-5
d_gene: NA
abundance: NA
j_gene: TRBJ2-5
CDR3nt: TGTGCTAGTGGTTTGGGACTTGGGGAGACCCAGTACTTC
CDR3aa: CASGLGLGETQYF

v_gene: TRBV4-3
d_gene: TRBD2
abundance: NA
j_gene: TRBJ2-7
CDR3nt: TGCGCCAGCAGCCTTAGCGGGAGGGCGCCCTACGAGCAGTACTTC
CDR3aa: CASSLSGRAPYEQYF

v_gene: TRBV18
d_gene: TRBD1
abundance: NA
j_gene: TRBJ2-7
CDR3nt: TGTGCCAGCTCCCCCGGGACAGGGGAGCCCTACGAGCAGTACTTC
CDR3aa: CASSPGTGEPYEQYF

v_gene: TRBV27
d_gene: NA
abundance: NA
j_gene: TRBJ2-7
CDR3nt: TGTGCCAGCGGCACAGGGTATGACTACGAGCAGTACTTC
CDR3aa: CASGTGYDYEQYF

v_gene: TRBV4-1
d_gene: TRBD1
abundance: NA
j_gene: TRBJ2-7
CDR3nt: TGCGCCAGCAGCCCCCGGACAGGGGAGACCTACGAGCAGTACTTC
CDR3aa: CASSPRTGETYEQYF

v_gene: TRBV5-4
d_gene: NA
abundance: NA
j_gene: TRBJ2-2
CDR3nt: TGTGCCAGCAGCTTGGACTACACCGGGGAGCTGTTTTTT
CDR3aa: CASSLDYTGELFF

v_gene: TRBV19
d_gene: NA
abundance: NA
j_gene: TRBJ2-1
CDR3nt: TGTGCCAGTAGTATAGTCTTGGTGGACAATGAGCAGTTCTTC
CDR3aa: CASSIVLVDNEQFF

v_gene: TRBV2
d_gene: NA
abundance: NA
j_gene: TRBJ2-7
CDR3nt: TGTGCCAGCACTAACGCTATGGAGGAAAACTACGAGCAGTACTTC
CDR3aa: CASTNAMEENYEQYF

v_gene: TRBV29-1
d_gene: NA
abundance: NA
j_gene: TRBJ1-5
CDR3nt: TGCAGCGTTGCGGCGGGGGATAGCAATCAGCCCCAGCATTTT
CDR3aa: CSVAAGDSNQPQHF